Listed below are T cell receptor beta chains from one sample, sequenced in a study of OX40 agonist ivuxolimab in advanced cancers. Generated by immunoSEQ multiplex PCR, the TCRdb table keeps only in-frame clones and is missing some. The table lists around 92,000 clones, roughly 95% of them singletons. The sample was CD4+ or CD8+ T cells sorted from blood, taken in a trial of the OX40 agonist ivuxolimab. The source is an adult with an advanced solid tumor such as melanoma, head and neck, liver or kidney cancer. The CDR3 runs from the conserved cysteine through the conserved F or W. The D gene is left open where the match is weak. The listing skips clone size in some rows; elsewhere it reads once, few, many or a size class.

d_gene	v_gene	abundance	j_gene	CDR3nt	CDR3aa
.	TRBV15	.	TRBJ1-1	TGTGCCACCAGCAGAGATAATCTTCCGAACACTGAAGCTTTCTTT	CATSRDNLPNTEAFF
.	TRBV5-1	once	TRBJ2-2	TGCGCCAGCAGTCCGACCCGGACGGGCACCGGGGAGCTGTTTTTT	CASSPTRTGTGELFF
.	TRBV5-1	.	TRBJ2-5	TGCGCCAGCAGCTTGGCAGTCAGCGTGGAAGAGACCCAGTACTTC	CASSLAVSVEETQYF
.	TRBV11-2	.	TRBJ2-7	TGTGCCAGCAGCTTAGCGCAGGGGTCCTACGAGCAGTACTTC	CASSLAQGSYEQYF
TRBD1	TRBV7-9	.	TRBJ2-5	TGTGCCAGCAGCCCCAAGACAGGGGGCAGACGGGAGACCCAGTACTTC	CASSPKTGGRRETQYF
.	TRBV5-4	.	TRBJ1-6	TGTGCCAGCAGCTTGGTAGTTACAGGGAGAAGCTATAATTCACCCCTCCACTTT	CASSLVVTGRSYNSPLHF
TRBD2	TRBV6-1	.	TRBJ2-1	TGTGCCAGCAGTGAAGTTCCCCGGGGTAGCGGGGCCTACAATGAGCAGTTCTTC	CASSEVPRGSGAYNEQFF
TRBD1	TRBV18	.	TRBJ1-4	TGTGCCAGCTCACCGGGACAGGGCCAGAATGAAAAACTGTTTTTT	CASSPGQGQNEKLFF
.	TRBV7-2	.	TRBJ2-7	TGTGCCAGCAGCTTAGACGGGCCAGCCTACGAGCAGTACTTC	CASSLDGPAYEQYF
TRBD2	TRBV19	.	TRBJ2-3	TGTGCCAGTAGTGTCCCTAGCGGGAGAAGGTCGGAAGATACGCAGTATTTT	CASSVPSGRRSEDTQYF
.	TRBV18	.	TRBJ1-2	TGTGCCAGCTCACCCCTGGGAGAAATTCCGGGCTACACCTTC	CASSPLGEIPGYTF
.	TRBV29-1	.	TRBJ2-3	TGCAGCGTTGAAGCGGGGTCAGATACGCAGTATTTT	CSVEAGSDTQYF
.	TRBV28	.	TRBJ2-2	TGTGCCAGCAGTCCTCAGAACACCGGGGAGCTGTTTTTT	CASSPQNTGELFF
.	TRBV7-2	.	TRBJ1-2	TGTGCCAGCAGCTTAGTACGGGCAGGGGATGGCTACACCTTC	CASSLVRAGDGYTF
TRBD2	TRBV6-1	.	TRBJ2-3	TGTGCCAGCAGTGAACGTTTCGGGAGGGCCACAGATACGCAGTATTTT	CASSERFGRATDTQYF
TRBD2	TRBV9	.	TRBJ2-1	TGTGCCAGCAGCCCTAGCGGGAGTGATGTCAATGAGCAGTTCTTC	CASSPSGSDVNEQFF
.	TRBV7-9	.	TRBJ2-5	TGTGCCAGCAGCTTGTATGAGGGACAAGAGACCCAGTACTTC	CASSLYEGQETQYF
TRBD1	TRBV7-9	.	TRBJ2-1	TGTGCCAGCAGCTTAGTAGGGACAGGGAATGAGCAGTTCTTC	CASSLVGTGNEQFF
.	TRBV7-6	.	TRBJ1-1	TGTGCCAGCAGACCTACTTCGGGCGAAGCTTTCTTT	CASRPTSGEAFF
.	TRBV10-1	.	TRBJ2-2	TGCGCCAGCGGGGGACAGAACACCGGGGAGCTGTTTTTT	CASGGQNTGELFF
TRBD1	TRBV7-2	.	TRBJ1-5	TGTGCCAGCAGTTTGAGCTCGACAGGGCTTTATAGCAATCAGCCCCAGCATTTT	CASSLSSTGLYSNQPQHF
.	TRBV7-8	.	TRBJ1-6	TGTGCCAGCAGCCCCCGTTTGAGGCGCGGTCCCAAAAATAATTCACCCCTCCACTTT	CASSPRLRRGPKNNSPLHF
TRBD2	TRBV11-2	.	TRBJ2-3	TGTGCCAGCAGCTTAGGTACTAGCGCCTTAGATACGCAGTATTTT	CASSLGTSALDTQYF
.	TRBV7-3	.	TRBJ2-7	TGTGCCAGCAGTCCAGTCAACTACGAGCAGTACTTC	CASSPVNYEQYF
.	TRBV9	.	TRBJ2-3	TGTGCCAGCAGCGTGAGCACAGATACGCAGTATTTT	CASSVSTDTQYF
.	TRBV2	.	TRBJ2-5	TGTGCCAGCAAGGGGGAGGAGACCCAGTACTTC	CASKGEETQYF
.	TRBV6-1	.	TRBJ2-7	TGTGCCACCCGAGGGAATCCCCCCTACGAGCAGTACTTC	CATRGNPPYEQYF
.	TRBV7-2	once	TRBJ1-5	TGTGCCAGCAGCTTAAGGGGCACGGGGGCTGGCAATCAGCCCCAGCATTTT	CASSLRGTGAGNQPQHF
.	TRBV18	.	TRBJ1-6	TGTGCCAGCTCACCAGGTTACCGGGATTCACCCCTCCACTTT	CASSPGYRDSPLHF
.	TRBV7-2	.	TRBJ1-1	TGTGCCAGCAGCTTCACGGGGCCTACCCCTACAAGGGCTTTCTTT	CASSFTGPTPTRAFF
.	TRBV7-9	few	TRBJ1-1	TGTGCCAGCAGCTCCCTGTGGGGAGAACACACTGAAGCTTTCTTT	CASSSLWGEHTEAFF
.	TRBV18	.	TRBJ2-5	TGTGCCAGCTCACCTTGGCGGGATCAAGAGACCCAGTACTTC	CASSPWRDQETQYF
TRBD2	TRBV7-8	.	TRBJ2-1	TGTGCCAGCAGCTGGGCTGGCGGGAGGGCCGGTTTGCGGTCCTACAATGAGCAGTTCTTC	CASSWAGGRAGLRSYNEQFF
.	TRBV10-3	.	TRBJ2-7	TGTGCCATCAATAATAGGGACTGGTCCTACGAGCAGTACTTC	CAINNRDWSYEQYF
TRBD1	TRBV7-9	.	TRBJ1-4	TGTGCCAGCAGCTACGGGGGACAGGGGGAAAAACTGTTTTTT	CASSYGGQGEKLFF
.	TRBV5-1	.	TRBJ2-7	TGCGCCAGCAGCCTAGAATCTCGGGTCGAGCAGTACTTC	CASSLESRVEQYF
.	TRBV27	.	TRBJ1-1	TGTGCCAGCAGTTTATATCCCGGGTGGGACGTACAAAAGAACACTGAAGCTTTCTTT	CASSLYPGWDVQKNTEAFF
.	TRBV5-4	.	TRBJ2-1	TGTGCCAGCAGCTTCGGGGGGCGGGGCTCCTACAATGAGCAGTTCTTC	CASSFGGRGSYNEQFF
TRBD2	TRBV11-2	.	TRBJ2-5	TGTGCCAGCAGTCCCAACTTAGCGGGGGGGCATAAAGAGACCCAGTACTTC	CASSPNLAGGHKETQYF
TRBD2	TRBV7-2	.	TRBJ2-1	TGTGCCAGCAGCTCAGGTGGGACTAGCGGGGTCAATGAGCAGTTCTTC	CASSSGGTSGVNEQFF
.	TRBV9	.	TRBJ1-2	TGTGCCAGCAGCCCCCGGACGGATACTGGCTACACCTTC	CASSPRTDTGYTF
.	TRBV21-1	.	TRBJ1-5	TGTGCCAGCAGCAAAGGGTGGGCCTCGAAAATGCAGCCCCAGCATTTT	CASSKGWASKMQPQHF
.	TRBV5-1	.	TRBJ1-1	TGCGCCAGCAGCCCGCAGGGAGGGACTGAAGCTTTCTTT	CASSPQGGTEAFF
.	TRBV6-5	.	TRBJ1-6	TGTGCCAGCAGCTCACCCCTCCACTTT	CASSSPLHF
.	TRBV5-6	.	TRBJ1-3	TGTGCCAGCAGCTTGGGACGGTCGACCTCTGGAAACACCATATATTTT	CASSLGRSTSGNTIYF